A selection of T cell receptor beta chains follows, all from one sample in a study of T-cell reconstitution after alpha-beta-depleted transplantation in children. TCRdb itself ran the PCR reads through MiXCR, one entry per CDR3 protein. The sample has about 70,000 distinct CDR3 sequences; under 13% are singletons. The starting material was PBMCs, obtained before TCRalphabeta/CD19-depleted stem cell transplant. These receptors were collected from a boy aged 10-17 years with acute myeloid leukemia, due to receive a stem cell transplant. CDR3s include the opening cysteine and the closing phenylalanine or tryptophan. The order of the fields is J gene, V gene, D gene, CDR3 length, clone size, CDR3 protein, CDR3 DNA. The D gene is left open where the match is weak. Clone size is given as once, few or many counts, or a class when the clone is expanded.

j_call: TRBJ2-3
v_call: TRBV29-1
d_call: TRBD2
cdr3_length: 14
clone_size: many
cdr3_aa: CSVESGTSTDTQYF
cdr3_nt: TGCAGCGTTGAGAGCGGGACGAGCACAGATACGCAGTATTTT

j_call: TRBJ2-2
v_call: TRBV7-3
d_call: TRBD2
cdr3_length: 16
clone_size: many
cdr3_aa: CASSRTSGRGTGELFF
cdr3_nt: TGTGCCAGCAGTCGAACTAGCGGGAGGGGGACCGGGGAGCTGTTTTTT

j_call: TRBJ2-1
v_call: TRBV20-1
d_call: TRBD1
cdr3_length: 13
clone_size: many
cdr3_aa: CSGIGQGRNEQFF
cdr3_nt: TGCAGCGGTATCGGACAGGGGCGGAATGAGCAGTTCTTC

j_call: TRBJ1-1
v_call: TRBV12-3/TRBV12-4
d_call: .
cdr3_length: 14
clone_size: many
cdr3_aa: CASSAAGVNGEAFF
cdr3_nt: TGTGCCAGCAGTGCAGCGGGAGTGAATGGTGAAGCTTTCTTT

j_call: TRBJ2-3
v_call: TRBV9
d_call: .
cdr3_length: 14
clone_size: many
cdr3_aa: CASSVEGSTDTQYF
cdr3_nt: TGTGCCAGCAGCGTAGAGGGGAGCACAGATACGCAGTATTTT

j_call: TRBJ2-5
v_call: TRBV28
d_call: TRBD2
cdr3_length: 16
clone_size: many
cdr3_aa: CASSGETSGRGETQYF
cdr3_nt: TGTGCCAGCAGTGGGGAGACTAGCGGGAGAGGAGAGACCCAGTACTTC

j_call: TRBJ2-7
v_call: TRBV15
d_call: .
cdr3_length: 12
clone_size: many
cdr3_aa: CATRQGLGEQYF
cdr3_nt: TGTGCCACCCGCCAGGGGCTAGGGGAGCAGTACTTC

j_call: TRBJ2-2
v_call: TRBV27
d_call: .
cdr3_length: 13
clone_size: many
cdr3_aa: CASSPANTGELFF
cdr3_nt: TGTGCCAGCAGTCCGGCGAACACCGGGGAGCTGTTTTTT

j_call: TRBJ2-1
v_call: TRBV20-1
d_call: .
cdr3_length: 14
clone_size: many
cdr3_aa: CSVRLGGRYNEQFF
cdr3_nt: TGCAGTGTCCGGCTGGGGGGACGGTACAATGAGCAGTTCTTC

j_call: TRBJ1-1
v_call: TRBV25-1
d_call: .
cdr3_length: 15
clone_size: few
cdr3_aa: CASSEPKGRNTEAFF
cdr3_nt: TGTGCCAGCAGTGAACCCAAGGGGAGGAACACTGAAGCTTTCTTT